Listed below are T cell receptor beta chains from one sample, sequenced in a study of T cell responses to AZD1222 COVID-19 vaccine. Profiling relied on immunoSEQ multiplex PCR, and the TCRdb table lists in-frame clones only, not all of them. The sample yields 100,000 or so clones, roughly 88% seen once. The sequences come from peripheral blood, collected on day 0 of AZD1222 vaccination. These receptors all stem from an adult in good health. CDR3s leave out the opening cysteine and the closing phenylalanine or tryptophan.

TRBV16 | ASSHSGQPYEQY
TRBV24-1 | ATSEGAREAGELF
TRBV10-2 | ASSDPILQGQGNTGELF
TRBV7-8 | ASSSYRVANEKLF
TRBV7-2 | ASSLWKNQPQH
TRBV10-1 | ASSPNLNTEAF
TRBV11-2 | ASSTRDHQETQY
TRBV27 | ASSLSLTHGDNEQF
TRBV5-4 | ASSLGLGTDTQY
TRBV29-1 | SVRTTSNTGELF
TRBV7-2 | ASSPVASGSYEQY
TRBV3-1/TRBV3-2 | ASSRQMEDTEAF
TRBV25-1 | ASSEFGGGAGNTIY
TRBV5-4 | ASSPGLAAEDTQY
TRBV24-1 | ATSDGNQPQH
TRBV2 | ASSDPGTEAF
TRBV28 | ASLGSSGEKLGSYEQY
TRBV4-1 | ASSQGPAGVTDTQY
TRBV27 | ASSHGQGYGYT
TRBV2 | ASSEGGLAGGVNEQF
TRBV7-2 | ASSIDRAAEQY
TRBV10-2 | ASSESGGTVLLAF
TRBV3-1/TRBV3-2 | ASSQNSKNTEAF
TRBV7-9 | ASSPTGGNGYT
TRBV12-1 | ASSFPRPVTYEQY
TRBV7-2 | ASSPGNNSPLH
TRBV5-5 | ASSSGLAGYNEQF
TRBV24-1 | ATSDPGLAGARQY
TRBV6-6 | ASRGAGGTDTQY
TRBV27 | ASGMRGRNEKLF
TRBV25-1 | ASSAPGGRYPNYGYT
TRBV4-1 | ASSQVEGSGGAGTQY
TRBV5-1 | ASSGRGDEQF
TRBV9 | ASTQGAGPIETQY
TRBV7-3 | ASSLGPSGGSTDTQY
TRBV7-8 | ASSLISGSRIGNTEAF
TRBV2 | ASSGATEVTNYGYT
TRBV3-1/TRBV3-2 | ASSPGQGSVSYNSPLH
TRBV19 | ASSIDPEDHGYT
TRBV4-1 | ASSTFGTESSGNTIY
TRBV10-2 | ASSQGGRTDTQY
TRBV6-5 | ASSYADFKNTEAF
TRBV27 | ATRKGKTAPLH
TRBV6-5 | ASKSTGPYGYT
TRBV2 | ASRRDRGRGTEAF
TRBV19 | ASSIESTQPQH
TRBV6-5 | ASSYESGAGYEQY
TRBV6-6 | ASSYDVSNQPQH
TRBV28 | ASSLRGQETQY
TRBV7-2 | ASLLGGRGLTGELF
TRBV2 | ASSEDAGRDTEAF
TRBV5-1 | ASSLLPGQMNTEAF
TRBV7-9 | ATSVTTSTDTQY
TRBV11-3 | ASSLGGGAGEQF
TRBV4-1 | ASSQDLGEPNEKLF
TRBV5-6 | ASSTDSTSYEQY
TRBV10-2 | ASSAGQGLYEQY